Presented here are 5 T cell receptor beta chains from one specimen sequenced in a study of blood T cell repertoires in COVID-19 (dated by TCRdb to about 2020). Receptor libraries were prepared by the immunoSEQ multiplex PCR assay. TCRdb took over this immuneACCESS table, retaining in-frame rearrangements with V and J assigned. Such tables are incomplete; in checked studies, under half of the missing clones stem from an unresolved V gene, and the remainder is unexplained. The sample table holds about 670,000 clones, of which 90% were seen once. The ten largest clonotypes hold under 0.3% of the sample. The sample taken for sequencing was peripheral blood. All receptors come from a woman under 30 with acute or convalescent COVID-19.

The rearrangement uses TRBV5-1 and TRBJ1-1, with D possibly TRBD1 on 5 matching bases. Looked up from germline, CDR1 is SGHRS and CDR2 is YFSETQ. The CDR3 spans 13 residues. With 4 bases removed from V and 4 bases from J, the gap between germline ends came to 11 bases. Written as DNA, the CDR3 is TGCGCCAGCAGCCAAAGGGGTTTCACTGAAGCTTTCTTT. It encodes CASSQRGFTEAFF.

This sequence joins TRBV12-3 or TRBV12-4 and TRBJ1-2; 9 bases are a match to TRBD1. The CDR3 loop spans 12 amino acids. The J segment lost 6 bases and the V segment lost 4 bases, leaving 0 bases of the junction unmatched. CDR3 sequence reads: CASSWDRDGYTF. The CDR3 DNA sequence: TGTGCCAGCAGTTGGGACAGGGATGGCTACACCTTC.

CDR3 nucleotide sequence: TGTGCCAGCAGCTTGGGGCTAGCGGGGGGGCTTGAGACCCAGTACTTC. Its protein is CASSLGLAGGLETQYF. V is TRBV5-6 and J is TRBJ2-5; 12 bases are a match to TRBD2. The CDR3 is made up of 16 amino acids. Trimming removed 0 bases from V and 5 bases from J; junction bases left unmatched: 5. Germline V lookup: CDR1 SGHDT, CDR2 YYEEEE.

The CDR3 sequence is CASSYRRSVFYEQYF. CDR3 sequence (DNA): TGTGCCAGCAGTTACCGGAGAAGTGTCTTTTACGAGCAGTACTTC. V gene TRBV6-5 combines with J gene TRBJ2-7, with D unclear. CDR3 length equals 15 residues. Trimming stripped 2 bases from V and 4 bases from J, with 15 bases between. From germline, CDR1 is MNHEY and CDR2 SVGAGI.

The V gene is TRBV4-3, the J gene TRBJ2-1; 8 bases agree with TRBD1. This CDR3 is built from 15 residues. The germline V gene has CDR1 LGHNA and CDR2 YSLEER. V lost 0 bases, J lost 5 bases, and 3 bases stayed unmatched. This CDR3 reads CASSQDGTGNNEQFF. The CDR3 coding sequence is TGCGCCAGCAGCCAAGATGGGACAGGTAACAATGAGCAGTTCTTC.